The TCR beta chain under discussion was sequenced for a study of T cell repertoires in cytomegalovirus infection (dated by TCRdb to about 2019). With respect to the entire study: The peptide stimulations were aimed at well-studied HLA-B-restricted epitopes as well as recently identified HLA-C-restricted CMV epitopes, whose presentation resists viral immunomodulation. Donor HLA type was relevant to the analysis, as public TCR beta signatures indicated carriage of CMV infection together with the matching HLA type.

The study at large found these results: The ex vivo response was dominated by HLA-C-restricted CMV-specific TCR beta clonotypes, which also provided the single most frequent clonotype in two of eight donors. Cumulative frequency of public TCR beta family members discriminated carriers of CMV infection plus the relevant HLA type in this cohort and an independent approximately 370-donor cohort.

Sequencing was performed on an Illumina HiSeq 1500. TCRdb took the public reads, trimmed them with fastp at Q25, ran MiXCR for clone calling and kept in-frame beta chains. Duplicate CDR3 protein sequences are folded into a single record with the most common DNA and genes. The sample table records some 700,000 distinct CDR3 sequences; roughly 30% of these occur just once. The top ten constitute 15% to 20% of the sample. On this clonotype: No cognate antigen has been identified for it. Base qualities are not at hand, and no much larger clone is one base apart.

What the treatment or condition label conveys for this sample: in vitro stimulation with specific CMV peptide epitopes to enrich CMV-specific T cells. As encoded in the germline V gene (reference sequence), CDR1 is DFQATT while CDR2 is SNEGSKA. The CDR3 spans 14 residues, from the cysteine through the phenylalanine. Only the CDR3 part of the read is kept: 42 bases, read in frame from the first base. V is reduced by 4 bases and J by 3 bases, leaving a spacing of 16 bases between them. The TCR comes from a human donor in good health (CMV status not recorded). Some clones in this sample may be carry-over from other donors' samples. The specimen comprised cultured PBMCs, sampled from culture after CMV antigen stimulation. Recombination joined TRBV20-1 with TRBJ2-7, and perhaps TRBD2 as D gene, on 6 matching bases. The CDR3 has the sequence CSAKGGELLYEQYF. The DNA reads as follows: TGCAGTGCTAAAGGCGGGGAGCTCCTCTACGAGCAGTACTTC.